The rows below give T cell receptor beta chains drawn from one sample of a study of T cells in tuberculosis. The method was immunoSEQ multiplex PCR; TCRdb's version includes in-frame clones alone and lacks a portion of them. The table includes 80,000 to 100,000 clones, approximately 91% detected once. Sequencing input: CD1b-GMM tetramer-negative cells sorted from PBMCs. Receptors originate from an adult woman with latent tuberculosis. Each CDR3 is given with its conserved first and last residue. D genes are given only for firm matches. The size entry is marked missing in some rows and otherwise reads once, few, many or a size class.

v_gene,j_gene,abundance,d_gene,CDR3nt,CDR3aa
TRBV7-9,TRBJ2-5,-,-,TGTGCCAGCAGCTTACATGGAGTCCAAGAGACCCAGTACTTC,CASSLHGVQETQYF
TRBV5-1,TRBJ1-1,-,-,TGCGCCAGCAAGAAGGGGGCTGAAGCTTTCTTT,CASKKGAEAFF
TRBV2,TRBJ1-2,-,TRBD1,TGTGCCAGCGGAAACAGGGGGCAGGTGGGCGGCTACACCTTC,CASGNRGQVGGYTF
TRBV9,TRBJ2-1,once,TRBD2,TGTGCCAGCAGCGTATACCCCGCCTCCGGGGGGGCCATGAATGAGCAGTTCTTC,CASSVYPASGGAMNEQFF
TRBV13,TRBJ2-1,few,-,TGTGCCAGCAGACTGAGCAATGAGCAGTTCTTC,CASRLSNEQFF
TRBV6-6,TRBJ2-5,-,-,TGTGCCAGCAGTACTAGAGGAGAGACCCAGTACTTC,CASSTRGETQYF
TRBV27,TRBJ2-7,-,-,TGTGCCAGCAGTAGCTCAGTTGGGCGCTACGAGCAGTACTTC,CASSSSVGRYEQYF
TRBV18,TRBJ1-5,-,-,TGTGCCAGCTCACCAGCGGCGGGTGGCAGCTCTCAGCCCCAGCATTTT,CASSPAAGGSSQPQHF
TRBV5-6,TRBJ2-5,-,TRBD2,TGTGCCAGCAGCGTAACTAGCGGGGGGGGCCAGGAGACCCAGTACTTC,CASSVTSGGGQETQYF
TRBV11-2,TRBJ1-1,-,-,TGTGCCAGCAGCTTACAGGGGACCCTGAACACTGAAGCTTTCTTT,CASSLQGTLNTEAFF
TRBV7-9,TRBJ1-6,-,-,TGTGCCAGCAGCTTAGCGGGCCGGGGTGCTTATTCACCCCTCCACTTT,CASSLAGRGAYSPLHF